This is a list of T cell receptor beta chains from one sample in a study of blood T cell repertoires in COVID-19. Sequencing was performed with immunoSEQ multiplex PCR; in TCRdb, only in-frame clones are kept and a portion is missing. The sample yields around 190,000 clones, about nine tenths seen once. Sequenced input: peripheral blood. The receptors originated from a man between 18 and 35 years old with active or convalescent COVID-19. Both conserved end residues are part of each CDR3.

v_call cdr3_aa
TRBV5-1 CVSSFTSGDTQYF
TRBV2 CASSDLAGSYNEQFF
TRBV18 CASSLGTMEGYTF
TRBV9 CASSGLPTSEAFF
TRBV2 CASNKGRDWEGNEQFF
TRBV7-9 CASSPPFRVGKTQYF
TRBV11-3 CASSLGLRGGVETQYF
TRBV3-1/TRBV3-2 CASSLRDSPTSYF
TRBV29-1 CSVVPRTSGKEQFF
TRBV19 CASKSGLAGDSESWNEQFF
TRBV5-6 CASGNWGGSLETQYF
TRBV9 CASSVGRTSGNLGQYF
TRBV10-3 CAISEPGTGVDEQYF
TRBV29-1 CSVEDRVTYEQYF
TRBV19 CASSTRFRNTIYF
TRBV11-2 CASSLAGDGTDTQYF
TRBV4-1 CASSQEASGGVYNEQFF
TRBV6-6 CASRYSGSSYEQYF
TRBV6-5 CASQREATYNEQFF
TRBV9 CASSVAGMYEQYF
TRBV7-6 CASSPSSGGRWGYTF
TRBV3-1/TRBV3-2 CASSKTSGKGTDTQYF
TRBV7-2 CASSVDTNYGYTF
TRBV29-1 CSVGVRVNEKLFF
TRBV2 CASSLRQADNEQFF
TRBV10-1 CASSTSRLAGGYNEQFF
TRBV9 CASSSDRVAPLHF
TRBV5-8 CASSLGVGGGNQPQHF
TRBV6-5 CASSYTAREGQPQHF
TRBV9 CASSVPPFNEQFF
TRBV2 CASSEAYSYNSPLHF
TRBV11-2 CASSPRSEQYF
TRBV7-7 CASSLGAVHDQETQYF
TRBV3-1/TRBV3-2 CASSQALAGGLGEQFF
TRBV5-1 CASSLGGDSYNEQFF
TRBV19 CASSIAGGHDIQYF
TRBV7-3 CASSLAGGYNEQFF
TRBV18 CASSPILKQGSTEAFF
TRBV27 CASSFWADNGYTF
TRBV7-2 CASSLTSFNEQFF
TRBV9 CASSVAGRESEQYF
TRBV30 CATPLGQANDEQYF
TRBV6-1 CASSEARTGELFF
TRBV10-3 CAIQGGDNQPQHF
TRBV5-5 CASSLEGDEKLFF
TRBV11-2 CASSKRHSTDTQYF
TRBV5-3 CARSVTHSSYNSPLHF
TRBV5-4 CASSNKTGLDEQYF
TRBV18 CASSPRTGGTYEQYF
TRBV6-1 CASSEVPRASGNTIYF
TRBV2 CASSSGYTEAFF
TRBV19 CASTNTGYYGYTF
TRBV5-1 CATGSGRAGDTQYF
TRBV19 CASGTMVNNEQFF
TRBV6-6 CASSSGTPSGNTIYF
TRBV18 CASSRTENTEAFF
TRBV10-3 CAISESEIMNTEAFF